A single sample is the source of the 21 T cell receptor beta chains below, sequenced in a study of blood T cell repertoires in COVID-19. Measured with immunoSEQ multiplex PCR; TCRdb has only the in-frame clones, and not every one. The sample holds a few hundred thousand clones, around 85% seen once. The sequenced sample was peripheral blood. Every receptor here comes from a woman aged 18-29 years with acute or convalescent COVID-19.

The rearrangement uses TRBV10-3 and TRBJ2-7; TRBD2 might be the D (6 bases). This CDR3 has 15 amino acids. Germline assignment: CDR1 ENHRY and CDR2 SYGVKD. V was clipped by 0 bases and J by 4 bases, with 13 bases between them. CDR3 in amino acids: CAISESRGGRYEQYF. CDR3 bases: TGTGCCATCAGTGAGTCACGAGGAGGGAGGTACGAGCAGTACTTC.

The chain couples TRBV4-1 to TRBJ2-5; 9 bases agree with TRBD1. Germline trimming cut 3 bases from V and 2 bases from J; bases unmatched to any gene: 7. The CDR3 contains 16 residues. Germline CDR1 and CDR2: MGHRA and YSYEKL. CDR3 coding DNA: TGCGCCAGCAGCCAGACGGACAGGGGATATCAAGAGACCCAGTACTTC. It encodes CASSQTDRGYQETQYF.

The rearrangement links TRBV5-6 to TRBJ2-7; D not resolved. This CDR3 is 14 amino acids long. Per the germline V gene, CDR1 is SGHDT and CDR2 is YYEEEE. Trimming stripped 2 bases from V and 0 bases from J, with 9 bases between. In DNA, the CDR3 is TGTGCCAGCAGCTTCGGTGACACCTCCTACGAGCAGTACTTC. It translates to CASSFGDTSYEQYF.

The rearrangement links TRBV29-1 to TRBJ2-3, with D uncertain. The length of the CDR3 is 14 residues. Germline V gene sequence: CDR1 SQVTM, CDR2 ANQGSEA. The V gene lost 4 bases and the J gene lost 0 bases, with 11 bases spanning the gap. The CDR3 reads CSVVRATSTDTQYF. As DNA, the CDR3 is TGCAGCGTTGTACGAGCGACTAGCACAGATACGCAGTATTTT.

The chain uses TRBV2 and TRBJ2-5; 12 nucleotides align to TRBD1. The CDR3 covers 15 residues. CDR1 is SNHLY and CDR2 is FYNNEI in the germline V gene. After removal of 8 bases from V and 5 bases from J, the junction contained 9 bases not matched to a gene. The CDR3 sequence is CASGSGTGGTETQYF. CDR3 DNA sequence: TGTGCCAGCGGAAGTGGGACAGGGGGCACGGAGACCCAGTACTTC.

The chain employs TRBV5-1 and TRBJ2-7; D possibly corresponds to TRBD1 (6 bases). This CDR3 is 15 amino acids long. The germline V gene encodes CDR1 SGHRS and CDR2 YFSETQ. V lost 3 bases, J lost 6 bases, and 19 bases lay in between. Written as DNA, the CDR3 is TGCGCCAGCAGCTCGTTACAGGGTCGAAGCGGCGAGCAGTACTTC. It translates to CASSSLQGRSGEQYF.

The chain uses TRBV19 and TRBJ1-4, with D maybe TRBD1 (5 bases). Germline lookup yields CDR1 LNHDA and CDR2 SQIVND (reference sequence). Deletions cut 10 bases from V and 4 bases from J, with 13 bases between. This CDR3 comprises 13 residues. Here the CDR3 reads CATTTDHNEKLFF. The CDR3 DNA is TGTGCCACCACGACAGACCATAATGAAAAACTGTTTTTT.

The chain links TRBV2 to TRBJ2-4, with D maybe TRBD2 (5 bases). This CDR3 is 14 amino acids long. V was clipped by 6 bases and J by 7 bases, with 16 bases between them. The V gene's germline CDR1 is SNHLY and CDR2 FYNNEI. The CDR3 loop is CASRRETNSNIQYF. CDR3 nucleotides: TGTGCCAGCAGAAGGGAGACAAACTCTAACATTCAGTACTTC.

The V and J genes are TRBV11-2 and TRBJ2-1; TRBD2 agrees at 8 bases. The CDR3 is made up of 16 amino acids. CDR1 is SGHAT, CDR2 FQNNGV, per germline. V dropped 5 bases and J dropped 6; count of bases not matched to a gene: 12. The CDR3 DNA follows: TGTGCCAGCAGCCCCGGGTGGATAGCGGGACCCAATGAGCAGTTCTTC. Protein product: CASSPGWIAGPNEQFF.

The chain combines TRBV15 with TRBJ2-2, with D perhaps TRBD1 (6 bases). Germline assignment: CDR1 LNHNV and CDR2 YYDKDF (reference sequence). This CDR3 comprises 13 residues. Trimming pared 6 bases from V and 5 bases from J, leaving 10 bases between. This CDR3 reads CATRPGQTGELFF. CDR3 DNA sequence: TGTGCCACCAGACCCGGACAGACCGGGGAGCTGTTTTTT.

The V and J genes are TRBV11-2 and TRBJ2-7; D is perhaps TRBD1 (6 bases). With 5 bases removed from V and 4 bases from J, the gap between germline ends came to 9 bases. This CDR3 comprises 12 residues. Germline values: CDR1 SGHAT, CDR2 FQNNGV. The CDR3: CASSRGGYEQYF. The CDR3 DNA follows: TGTGCCAGCAGCCGAGGGGGATACGAGCAGTACTTC.

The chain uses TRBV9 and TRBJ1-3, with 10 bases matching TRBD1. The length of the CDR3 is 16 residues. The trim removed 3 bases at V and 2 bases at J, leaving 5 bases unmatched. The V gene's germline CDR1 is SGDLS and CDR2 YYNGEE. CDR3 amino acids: CASSARQGATGNTIYF. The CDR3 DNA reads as TGTGCCAGCAGCGCCCGACAGGGGGCTACTGGAAACACCATATATTTT.

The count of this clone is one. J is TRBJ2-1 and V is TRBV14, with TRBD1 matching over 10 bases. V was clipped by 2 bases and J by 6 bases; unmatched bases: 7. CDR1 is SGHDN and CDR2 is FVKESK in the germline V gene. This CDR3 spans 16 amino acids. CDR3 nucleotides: TGTGCCAGCAGCCAACAGGACAGGGGGAAGGTCAATGAGCAGTTCTTC. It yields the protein CASSQQDRGKVNEQFF.

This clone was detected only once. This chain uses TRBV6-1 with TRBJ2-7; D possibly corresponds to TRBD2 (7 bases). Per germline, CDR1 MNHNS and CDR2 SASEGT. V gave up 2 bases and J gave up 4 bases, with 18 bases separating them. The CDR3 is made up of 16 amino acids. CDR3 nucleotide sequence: TGTGCCAGCAGTGAAAATGGGGCGGGGGCAGAATACGAGCAGTACTTC. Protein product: CASSENGAGAEYEQYF.

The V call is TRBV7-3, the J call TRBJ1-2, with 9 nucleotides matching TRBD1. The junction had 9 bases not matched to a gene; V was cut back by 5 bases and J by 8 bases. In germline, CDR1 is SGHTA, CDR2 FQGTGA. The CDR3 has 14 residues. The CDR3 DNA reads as TGTGCCAGCAGCCCCCCGGGACAGGGTGGGGGCTACACCTTC. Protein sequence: CASSPPGQGGGYTF.

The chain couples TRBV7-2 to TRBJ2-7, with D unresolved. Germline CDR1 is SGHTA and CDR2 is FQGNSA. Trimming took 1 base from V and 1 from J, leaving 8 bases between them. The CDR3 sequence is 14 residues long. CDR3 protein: CASSLESTSYEQYF. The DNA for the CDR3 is TGTGCCAGCAGCTTAGAGTCCACATCCTACGAGCAGTACTTC.

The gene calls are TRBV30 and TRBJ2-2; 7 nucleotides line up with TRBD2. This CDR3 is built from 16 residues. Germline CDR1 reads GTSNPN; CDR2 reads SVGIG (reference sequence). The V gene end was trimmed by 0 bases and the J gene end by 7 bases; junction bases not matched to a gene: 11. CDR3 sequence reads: CAWSVLIGRAGGELFF. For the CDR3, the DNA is TGTGCCTGGAGTGTACTGATTGGGAGGGCAGGCGGGGAGCTGTTTTTT.

The CDR3 region has the DNA TGTGCCAGCAGTGAAGATCCCAGATACAATGAGCAGTTCTTC. This translates into CASSEDPRYNEQFF. V and J are TRBV2 and TRBJ2-1, with D unclear. Deletions cut 1 base from V and 4 bases from J, with 8 bases between. From germline, CDR1 is SNHLY and CDR2 FYNNEI. The CDR3 is made up of 14 amino acids.

DNA for the CDR3: TGTGCCAGCAGTAGGATCCCCGGACAGGACCGGGGGCAGTTCTTC. Translating it yields CASSRIPGQDRGQFF. The chain has TRBV28 and TRBJ2-1; 7 nucleotides align to TRBD1. This CDR3 has 15 amino acids. CDR1 is MDHEN, CDR2 SYDVKM, per germline. The V gene end was trimmed by 5 bases and the J gene end by 12 bases; junction bases not matched to a gene: 16.

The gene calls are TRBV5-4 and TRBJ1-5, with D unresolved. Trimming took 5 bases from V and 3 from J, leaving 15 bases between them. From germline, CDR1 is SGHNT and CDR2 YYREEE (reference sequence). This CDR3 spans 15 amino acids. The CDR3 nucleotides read TGTGCCAGCAGTCCAACGGGTATTGACAATCAGCCCCAGCATTTT. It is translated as CASSPTGIDNQPQHF.

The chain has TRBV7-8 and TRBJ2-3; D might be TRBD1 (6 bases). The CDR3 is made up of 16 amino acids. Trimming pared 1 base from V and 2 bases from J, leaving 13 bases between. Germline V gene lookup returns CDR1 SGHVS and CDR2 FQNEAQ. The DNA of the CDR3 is TGTGCCAGCAGCTTAGGTCAGGGGTTAGTCACAGATACGCAGTATTTT. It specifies CASSLGQGLVTDTQYF. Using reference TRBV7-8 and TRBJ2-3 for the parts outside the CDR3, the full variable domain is GAGVSQSPRYKVAKRGQDVALRCDPISGHVSLFWYQQALGQGPEFLTYFQNEAQLDKSGLPSDRFFAERPEGSVSTLKIQRTQQEDSAVYLCASSLGQGLVTDTQYFGPGTRLTVL.